Given below is one TCR beta chain in context. The data were obtained in a study of T cell responses to AZD1222 COVID-19 vaccine. The repertoire was sequenced with immunoSEQ multiplex PCR; TCRdb's copy has only in-frame clones and lacks some. The profile shows some 200,000 clones, over 85% of them singletons. The CDR3 sequence is 15 residues long. Trimming took 5 bases from V and 8 from J; bases not matched to a gene: 10. Germline V lookup: CDR1 MNHEY, CDR2 SVGAGI. This clonotype was sampled from an adult in good health. The gene calls are TRBV6-5 and TRBJ1-3; 9 nucleotides match TRBD1. Source: peripheral blood, taken on day 0 of AZD1222 vaccination. This CDR3 reads CASSQQGASMYTIYF. For the CDR3, the DNA is TGTGCCAGCAGTCAACAGGGGGCATCGATGTACACCATATATTTT.